This T cell receptor (beta chain) was profiled in a study of blood T cell repertoires in COVID-19. Using immunoSEQ multiplex PCR, the repertoire was profiled, and TCRdb retains in-frame clones only, with some absent. The sample contains 60,000 to 80,000 clones, about 82% of which appear only once. The CDR3 consists of 15 residues. The sample consisted of peripheral blood. The V call is TRBV21-1, the J call TRBJ2-7; the tabulated D call, TRBD1, remains unverified against the DNA. TRBV21-1 is tagged as a pseudogene. The sequence came from a man aged 50 or older with acute or convalescent COVID-19. The CDR3: CASSKAGGDGYEQYV. The CDR3 DNA is TGTGCCAGCAGCAAAGCAGGGGGCGACGGCTACGAGCAGTACGTC.